This entry features one T cell receptor (beta chain) sequence. This sample was included in a study of OX40 agonist ivuxolimab in advanced cancers. The germline V and J ends were trimmed by 3 bases and 3 bases, with 17 bases remaining between them. The CDR3 extends over 16 amino acids. Germline CDR1 MDHEN, CDR2 SYDVKM. Produced via immunoSEQ multiplex PCR; TCRdb's table is partial and in-frame only. Among roughly 86,000 clones listed, around 89% were seen once. Sequences were derived from CD4+ or CD8+ T cells sorted from blood, sampled in a trial of the OX40 agonist ivuxolimab. V usage is TRBV28 and J usage is TRBJ1-1; weak D call: TRBD1 (6 bases). This TCR was sampled from an adult with an advanced solid tumor such as melanoma, head and neck, liver or kidney cancer. CDR3 DNA: TGTGCCAGCAGTTTGGCAGGGGCGGGTATTGACACTGAAGCTTTCTTT. Translation: CASSLAGAGIDTEAFF.